This TCR beta chain was obtained from a study of blood T cells in healthy people across ages. Findings and limits, study-wide: Diversity of TCR beta correlated strongly with naive T cell percentage. Aged donors had fewer naive CD4+ cells and lower diversity than long-lived donors. Estimates of diversity drawn from one million T cells were considered underestimates.

Deletions cut 0 bases from V and 3 bases from J, with 9 bases between. This CDR3 spans 13 amino acids. CDR1 and CDR2 from the germline V gene are SQVTM and ANQGSEA. Together with a sample-barcoded 5' primer, a J-beta primer mix was included in a second PCR lasting roughly 6 to 12 cycles. TCRdb called the 5' RACE reads again in MiXCR, with one record for every CDR3 protein. Of about 700,000 distinct CDR3 sequences listed, approximately 29% are singletons. In its sample, this clonotype was seen many times. Its antigen is not identified. This clonotype originated in a woman older than 75 in good health. The chain combines TRBV29-1 with TRBJ2-7; the D gene is possibly TRBD1 (5 bases). The sample taken for sequencing was blood. The CDR3 DNA sequence: TGCAGCGTTGAAGAGACAGCAAACTACGAGCAGTACTTC. It specifies CSVEETANYEQYF.